This T cell receptor (beta chain) was identified during a study of cytomegalovirus exposure and HLA in healthy donors. Overall study context: Around 89 million unique TCRs from HLA-typed donors made up an early data release. General study results and limits: It was taken for granted in presence/absence analyses that sequencing depth across donors was roughly uniform.

Amplification used 60 Vbeta primers and 13 Jbeta primers. Sequencing used immunoSEQ multiplex PCR; TCRdb keeps in-frame clones, though not all of them. The top ten hold roughly 1.5% of the sample, which has 150,000 to 200,000 clones, approximately 77% seen once. Comments on this clone: The antigen remains undetermined.

Sequenced input: PBMCs. This TCR derives from a male donor in good health and CMV-seronegative.

This chain's CDR3 is CAWIGRGYEQYF. DNA of the CDR3: TGTGCCTGGATTGGCAGGGGTTACGAGCAGTACTTC. The rearrangement uses TRBV30 and TRBJ2-5; D is possibly TRBD1 (6 bases). The J call may be mistaken, given a closer DNA end match to TRBJ2-7. Germline V lookup: CDR1 GTSNPN, CDR2 SVGIG (reference sequence). This CDR3 is 12 amino acids long.